Shown below are 22 T cell receptor beta chains from a single sample sequenced in a study of cytotoxic CD8 clonotypes in ibrutinib-treated CLL. TCRdb keeps only in-frame clones here, not all; method: immunoSEQ multiplex PCR. The repertoire holds over 65,000 clones, with roughly 83% as singletons. The starting material was PBMCs, obtained after 12 months of ibrutinib treatment. The receptor set was obtained from a human donor with chronic lymphocytic leukemia.

V is TRBV7-2 and J is TRBJ2-5; TRBD1 matches 8 bases. Germline-derived CDR1 and CDR2 are SGHTA and FQGNSA. With V trimmed by 7 bases and J by 5 bases, 12 bases remained unmatched. CDR3 length: 15 residues. CDR3 in amino acids: CASTQNGQGGETQYF. For the CDR3, the DNA is TGTGCCAGCACGCAAAACGGACAGGGTGGGGAGACCCAGTACTTC.

The chain combines TRBV5-1 with TRBJ1-2; no reliable D call. CDR1 SGHRS and CDR2 YFSETQ come from the germline V gene. Between the trimmed V and J ends, which lost 4 bases and 4 bases, there was a span of 11 bases. The CDR3 has 13 residues. The CDR3 spells CASSPGPGYGYTF. In DNA, the CDR3 is TGCGCCAGCAGCCCCGGTCCGGGCTATGGCTACACCTTC.

This chain joins TRBV4-2 and TRBJ2-3; the D gene is possibly TRBD1 (6 bases). The V end was cut by 3 bases, the J end by 4 bases, with 11 bases between. The CDR3 loop spans 14 amino acids. Per germline, CDR1 LGHNA and CDR2 YNFKEQ. CDR3 protein: CASSQAGVADTQYF. In nucleotides, the CDR3 is TGTGCCAGCAGCCAGGCAGGGGTGGCAGATACGCAGTATTTT.

A remark on this clone: The identical CDR3 is also encoded by other nucleotide sequences in the sample. This chain uses TRBV6-6 with TRBJ2-7; 8 bases match TRBD2. The germline V gene encodes CDR1 MNHNY and CDR2 SVGAGI (reference sequence). The trim removed 6 bases at V and 4 bases at J, leaving 5 bases unmatched. This CDR3 comprises 13 residues. CDR3 nucleotide sequence: TGTGCCAGCAGCCACGGGGGGGGTTACGAGCAGTACTTC. This codes for CASSHGGGYEQYF.

This rearrangement joins TRBV29-1 to TRBJ1-4; a possible D gene is TRBD1 (5 bases). Germline assignment: CDR1 SQVTM and CDR2 ANQGSEA. The CDR3 is 13 residues long. Trimming removed 1 base from V and 7 bases from J, with 10 bases in between. Here the CDR3 reads CSVEGGGGEKLFF. CDR3 sequence (DNA): TGCAGCGTTGAAGGGGGCGGGGGTGAAAAACTGTTTTTT.

This chain connects TRBV28 to TRBJ1-1; D gene unclear. The CDR3 sequence is 11 residues long. The ends were cut back, 3 bases at V and 8 bases at J, with 7 bases in the middle. CDR1 MDHEN and CDR2 SYDVKM come from the germline V gene. CDR3 in amino acids: CASSLWQEAFF. The CDR3 region has the DNA TGTGCCAGCAGTTTGTGGCAAGAAGCTTTCTTT.

The V call is TRBV18, the J call TRBJ2-7; tentative D call: TRBD1 (6 bases). The CDR3 consists of 15 residues. V lost 3 bases to trimming and J lost 6 bases, with 18 bases between them. Germline CDR1 KGHSH, CDR2 LQKENI. The CDR3 DNA reads TGTGCCAGCTCACCTGTGGACAGCGAGGCGTCCGAGCAGTACTTC. This sequence encodes CASSPVDSEASEQYF.

This sequence joins TRBV19 and TRBJ2-7; D tentatively reads TRBD1 or TRBD2 (5 bases each). This CDR3 region has 12 residues. The germline V gene encodes CDR1 LNHDA and CDR2 SQIVND (reference sequence). V was shortened by 6 bases and J by 1 base, with 7 bases between the two germline ends. The CDR3 DNA reads TGTGCCAGTAGGGGACCATCCTACGAGCAGTACTTC. It is translated as CASRGPSYEQYF.

V and J are TRBV30 and TRBJ1-2; 10 nucleotides agree with TRBD1. CDR1 and CDR2 from the germline V gene are GTSNPN and SVGIG (reference sequence). CDR3 length: 18 residues. V was pared by 0 bases and J by 6 bases, with 16 bases of the junction left unmatched. This CDR3 reads CAWSVPPFRQGASHGYTF. CDR3 coding DNA: TGTGCCTGGAGTGTCCCACCCTTCAGACAGGGGGCCTCCCATGGCTACACCTTC.

The chain has TRBV18 and TRBJ1-2; a possible D gene is TRBD1 (6 bases). Germline loops: CDR1 KGHSH, CDR2 LQKENI. The CDR3 is made up of 16 amino acids. V was clipped by 3 bases and J by 2 bases, with 16 bases between them. CDR3: CASSPLEVQGNYGYTF. The CDR3 nucleotides read TGTGCCAGCTCACCTCTGGAAGTACAGGGAAACTATGGCTACACCTTC.

This chain connects TRBV7-9 to TRBJ2-7; TRBD1 aligns across 10 bases. Germline-derived CDR1 and CDR2 are SEHNR and FQNEAQ (reference sequence). V trimming: 8 bases; J trimming: 0 bases; junction bases outside the gene matches: 7. The CDR3 contains 15 residues. In nucleotides, the CDR3 is TGTGCCAGCGGCCGACAGGGGGCCCTCTCCTACGAGCAGTACTTC. As protein: CASGRQGALSYEQYF.

The rearrangement joins TRBV28 to TRBJ2-7; tentatively, D is TRBD1 or TRBD2 (6 bases each). This CDR3 has 14 residues. V was clipped by 5 bases and J by 2 bases, with 13 bases between them. CDR1 and CDR2 from the germline V gene are MDHEN and SYDVKM. The CDR3 region has the DNA TGTGCCAGCAGTACGCTAGGGGGGACCTACGAGCAGTACTTC. Translated, it gives CASSTLGGTYEQYF.

The V call is TRBV7-6, the J call TRBJ1-6; D not resolved. CDR3 length: 16 amino acids. V was cut by 2 bases and J by 1 base, with 9 bases left in between. The germline CDR1 and CDR2 sequences are SGHVS and FNYEAQ. The DNA of the CDR3 is TGTGCCAGCAGCTTAACCCAGTGGTCCTATAATTCACCCCTCCACTTT. Its protein is CASSLTQWSYNSPLHF.

The chain recombines TRBV27 with TRBJ2-5; 8 nucleotides agree with TRBD1. Trimming cost V 8 bases and J 3 bases; bases outside gene matches: 2. The CDR3 length is 12 residues. Germline values: CDR1 MNHEY, CDR2 SMNVEV (reference sequence). Written as DNA, the CDR3 is TGTGCCAGCCCGGACAGGGAAGAGACCCAGTACTTC. This encodes CASPDREETQYF.

V gene TRBV13 combines with J gene TRBJ2-3, with D maybe TRBD2 (5 bases). V lost 5 bases, J lost 4 bases, and 13 bases lay in between. Germline V lookup: CDR1 PRHDT, CDR2 FYEKMQ (reference sequence). This CDR3 contains 14 residues. In DNA form, the CDR3 reads TGTGCCAGCAGCACTAGTAGGGCGCCAGATACGCAGTATTTT. It encodes CASSTSRAPDTQYF.

The J gene is TRBJ1-4, the V gene TRBV7-9, with D unresolved. Germline V gives CDR1 SEHNR, CDR2 FQNEAQ (reference sequence). The CDR3 sequence is 14 residues long. The V gene lost 8 bases and the J gene lost 5 bases, with 15 bases spanning the gap. In nucleotides, the CDR3 is TGTGCCAGCGTTACCGGGCCCCAGAATGAAAAACTGTTTTTT. Translation gives CASVTGPQNEKLFF.

The rearrangement joins TRBV4-2 to TRBJ2-7; 10 nucleotides agree with TRBD2. The V gene's germline CDR1 is LGHNA and CDR2 YNFKEQ. The CDR3 totals 15 residues. Germline trimming cut 5 bases from V and 2 bases from J; bases unmatched to any gene: 6. The CDR3 reads CASSTGLAETYEQYF. In nucleotides, the CDR3 is TGTGCCAGCAGCACCGGACTAGCGGAGACCTACGAGCAGTACTTC.

This chain links TRBV2 with TRBJ1-3; 9 nucleotides line up with TRBD1. The J segment lost 1 base and the V segment lost 6 bases, leaving 4 bases of the junction unmatched. The CDR3 contains 15 residues. Germline V gene data show CDR1 as SNHLY and CDR2 as FYNNEI. The DNA of the CDR3 is TGTGCCAGCAGAGGACAGGGGATATCTGGAAACACCATATATTTT. As protein: CASRGQGISGNTIYF.

The J gene is TRBJ2-5, the V gene TRBV5-1, with 7 bases fitting TRBD1. Germline V gene data show CDR1 as SGHRS and CDR2 as YFSETQ. V dropped 6 bases and J dropped 5; count of bases not matched to a gene: 10. The CDR3 is made up of 14 amino acids. The CDR3 here is CASTQGDHGETQYF. The CDR3 coding sequence is TGCGCCAGCACCCAGGGGGACCACGGGGAGACCCAGTACTTC.

This clone was seen only once. The CDR3: CASSALAGGTGELFF. DNA for the CDR3: TGTGCCAGCAGCGCCCTAGCGGGAGGCACCGGGGAGCTGTTTTTT. The V call is TRBV7-3, the J call TRBJ2-2; 11 bases line up with TRBD2. This CDR3 spans 15 amino acids. Trimming removed 5 bases from V and 4 bases from J; junction bases left unmatched: 3. Germline V gene lookup returns CDR1 SGHTA and CDR2 FQGTGA.

This clone occurred a few times. The chain has TRBV6-5 and TRBJ2-7, with D maybe TRBD2 (5 bases). CDR3 size: 13 residues. Trimming removed 7 bases at V and 2 bases at J, with 12 bases between. The germline gives CDR1 MNHEY, CDR2 SVGAGI. The CDR3 nucleotides are TGTGCCAGCATCCCCCCCGGGGCCTACGAGCAGTACTTC. Amino acids: CASIPPGAYEQYF.

This chain links TRBV27 with TRBJ1-5; D not certain. V was shortened by 2 bases and J by 0 bases, with 2 bases between the two germline ends. This CDR3 is built from 13 residues. Germline V gives CDR1 MNHEY, CDR2 SMNVEV (reference sequence). The CDR3 reads CASSLLSNQPQHF. The DNA for the CDR3 is TGTGCCAGCAGTTTACTTAGCAATCAGCCCCAGCATTTT.